This T cell receptor (beta chain) was captured in a study of CD8+ T cells in alopecia areata. Peripheral blood and lesional scalp punch biopsies were taken from alopecia areata patients. Cell sorting was applied to PBMCs, and CD4+ and CD8+ T cells were collected. Sequencing relied on a cDNA template that was reverse transcribed from extracted RNA. The method was immunoSEQ multiplex PCR; TCRdb's version includes in-frame clones alone and lacks a portion of them. The sample consists of about 110,000 clones, 50% to 70% of them appearing once. General observations from the study: Lesional scalp, notably in alopecia totalis/universalis, had clonality above that of normal scalp. Patients shared TCRs less clearly than mice did, possibly for HLA-related reasons.

As for this clone: The antigen is unknown.

Per the germline V gene, CDR1 is MGHRA and CDR2 is YSYEKL. The V end was cut by 0 bases, the J end by 3 bases, with 12 bases between. CDR3 size: 15 residues. The sample was NKG2D-low CD8+ T cells sorted from blood. The chain uses TRBV4-1 and TRBJ2-7; no definite D call. The TCR was taken from a human donor with alopecia areata. The CDR3 sequence is CASSQEHVGFYEQYF. As DNA, the CDR3 is TGCGCCAGCAGCCAAGAACATGTGGGATTCTACGAGCAGTACTTC.